Sequencing of this TCR beta chain was carried out in a study of shared clonotypes between healthy human individuals. Naive CD45RA+ and memory CD45RA-negative subsets were split from CD4+ cells. This CDR3 has 15 residues. Germline V gene sequence: CDR1 SGHRS, CDR2 YFSETQ. J lost 5 bases, V lost 4 bases, and 8 bases had no gene match. Every subset's genomic DNA went evenly onto several immunoSEQ plates. Using immunoSEQ multiplex PCR, the repertoire was profiled, and TCRdb retains in-frame clones only, with some absent. Of millions of clones listed, over 90% are singletons. The rearrangement uses TRBV5-1 and TRBJ2-5; 10 positions agree with TRBD1. The sample was naive CD4+ T cells from PBMCs. Subset noted: CD45RA+ positively selected. The clonotype comes from a man between 18 and 29 years old in good health. Some clones in this sample may be carry-over from other donors' samples. CDR3: CASSRGTGVAETQYF. DNA of the CDR3: TGCGCCAGCAGCAGAGGGACAGGGGTTGCGGAGACCCAGTACTTC.